Below, 19 T cell receptor beta chains from the same sample are listed, as sequenced in a study of cytomegalovirus exposure and HLA in healthy donors. Clones were sequenced by immunoSEQ multiplex PCR, and TCRdb holds only the in-frame ones, with some missing. Among under 85,000 clones listed, approximately 93% were seen once. What was sequenced was PBMCs. These receptors came from a woman between 18 and 30 years old in good health and CMV-seropositive.

The chain has TRBV5-1 and TRBJ2-2, with D possibly TRBD1 on 5 matching bases. The V gene's germline CDR1 is SGHRS and CDR2 YFSETQ. V lost 6 bases and J 4 bases, leaving 22 bases between the germline ends. The CDR3 sequence is 17 residues long. CDR3 coding DNA: TGCGCCAGCAAAATTTTCACAGGATCAACATTCACCGGGGAGCTGTTTTTT. Translation: CASKIFTGSTFTGELFF.

The genes are TRBV6-5 and TRBJ2-1, with TRBD2 matching 7 bases. Per the germline V gene, CDR1 is MNHEY and CDR2 is SVGAGI. This CDR3 has 15 residues. V trimming: 6 bases; J trimming: 4 bases; junction bases outside the gene matches: 9. The CDR3 DNA follows: TGTGCCAGCAGACCTACCCCACTAGCGTACAATGAGCAGTTCTTC. Translated, it gives CASRPTPLAYNEQFF.

The V call is TRBV5-5, the J call TRBJ2-1; tentatively, D is TRBD1 (5 bases). The CDR3 is 14 amino acids. Germline-derived CDR1 and CDR2 are SGHKS and YYEKEE (reference sequence). Trimming shortened V by 0 bases and J by 4 bases, and 8 bases separated the two germline ends. CDR3 residues: CASSLAQGYNEQFF. The CDR3 DNA is TGTGCCAGCAGCTTGGCGCAGGGATACAATGAGCAGTTCTTC.

The gene calls are TRBV30 and TRBJ2-2; D gene unclear. Trimming cost V 0 bases and J 4 bases, with 9 bases left between them. The CDR3 is 14 residues long. In germline, CDR1 is GTSNPN, CDR2 SVGIG (reference sequence). CDR3 sequence: CAWSVLTVTGELFF. The CDR3 region has the DNA TGTGCCTGGAGTGTACTAACGGTCACCGGGGAGCTGTTTTTT.

This rearrangement joins TRBV27 to TRBJ1-1; unclear D gene. In germline, CDR1 is MNHEY, CDR2 SMNVEV (reference sequence). CDR3 length: 13 amino acids. With 3 bases removed from V and 7 bases from J, the gap between germline ends came to 12 bases. The CDR3 region is CASSLEGGGEAFF. The DNA of the CDR3 is TGTGCCAGCAGTTTGGAGGGCGGCGGTGAAGCTTTCTTT.

V and J are TRBV6-5 and TRBJ2-1; maybe TRBD1 (5 bases). The CDR3 contains 12 residues. V was clipped by 9 bases and J by 1 base, with 7 bases between them. CDR1 and CDR2 from the germline V gene are MNHEY and SVGAGI. The CDR3 bases are TGTGCCAGTAAGGGGTCCTACAATGAGCAGTTCTTC. It is translated as CASKGSYNEQFF.

The CDR3: CASSLVQGLTDTQYF. CDR3 in DNA: TGCGCCAGCAGCTTGGTACAGGGGTTGACAGATACGCAGTATTTT. The rearrangement joins TRBV5-1 to TRBJ2-3; 7 bases line up with TRBD1. V lost 0 bases, J lost 3 bases, and 4 bases stayed unmatched. This CDR3 has 15 amino acids. CDR1 and CDR2 (germline): SGHRS, YFSETQ.

Here the CDR3 reads CAGKGQGTGNTIYF. The CDR3 bases are TGTGCCGGGAAGGGACAGGGGACTGGAAACACCATATATTTT. V gene TRBV28 combines with J gene TRBJ1-3, with 10 nucleotides matching TRBD1. V lost 11 bases to trimming and J lost 2 bases; unmatched junction nucleotides: 6. Germline-derived CDR1 and CDR2 are MDHEN and SYDVKM. The CDR3 loop spans 14 amino acids.

Only one count was recorded for this clone. The CDR3 here is CASSERTGGYTF. In DNA, the CDR3 is TGTGCCAGCAGTGAGAGGACAGGAGGCTACACCTTC. V usage is TRBV6-1 and J usage is TRBJ1-2; 7 bases fit TRBD1. Germline V lookup: CDR1 MNHNS, CDR2 SASEGT. The V and J ends lost 3 bases and 8 bases, in that order; junction bases with no gene match: 3. The CDR3 covers 12 residues.

This clone was picked up a small number of times. V and J are TRBV4-2 and TRBJ2-3, with a weak D call TRBD2 (6 bases). V shed 0 bases and J shed 1 base, with 8 bases lying between them. CDR1 and CDR2 from the germline V gene are LGHNA and YNFKEQ. The CDR3 is made up of 15 amino acids. In nucleotides, the CDR3 is TGTGCCAGCAGCCAAGAGGCGGGACGCACAGATACGCAGTATTTT. It codes for CASSQEAGRTDTQYF.

J is TRBJ2-7 and V is TRBV6-5, with D maybe TRBD2 (5 bases). The germline CDR1 and CDR2 sequences are MNHEY and SVGAGI. The CDR3 is made up of 15 amino acids. V was clipped by 5 bases and J by 3 bases, with 17 bases between them. CDR3 DNA sequence: TGTGCCAGCAGTCAAAAGGACCTAGCCTTCTACGAGCAGTACTTC. Protein product: CASSQKDLAFYEQYF.

The chain couples TRBV7-9 to TRBJ1-2, with D unresolved. The V and J ends lost 0 bases and 5 bases respectively, with 16 bases between them. The length of the CDR3 is 16 residues. Germline assignment: CDR1 SEHNR and CDR2 FQNEAQ (reference sequence). CDR3 sequence: CASSLALEGSWYGYTF. The CDR3 nucleotides are TGTGCCAGCAGCTTAGCATTGGAGGGATCTTGGTATGGCTACACCTTC.

CDR3 loop: CIFIREGTGNQPQHF. The CDR3 nucleotides are TGCATCTTCATACGCGAGGGGACAGGCAATCAGCCCCAGCATTTT. This chain uses TRBV29-1 with TRBJ1-5; 7 nucleotides align to TRBD1. Germline CDR1 reads SQVTM; CDR2 reads ANQGSEA. The CDR3 contains 15 residues.

This clone has just a few counts. The J gene is TRBJ2-7, the V gene TRBV18, with TRBD1 matching 10 bases. V lost 2 bases to trimming and J lost 4 bases; unmatched junction nucleotides: 8. The germline gives CDR1 KGHSH, CDR2 LQKENI. This CDR3 region has 16 residues. Here the CDR3 DNA reads TGTGCCAGCTCACCAGCGGGACAGGGGTTTATATACGAGCAGTACTTC. The encoded protein is CASSPAGQGFIYEQYF.

The V gene is TRBV11-3, the J gene TRBJ1-2; no firm D call. The CDR3 runs to 15 residues. Per germline, CDR1 SGHNT and CDR2 YENEEA. V gave up 1 base and J gave up 3 bases, with 12 bases separating them. Written as DNA, the CDR3 is TGTGCCAGCAGCTTAGGCCTTAGCACCGACTATGGCTACACCTTC. Translating it yields CASSLGLSTDYGYTF.

The gene calls are TRBV21-1 and TRBJ2-3; TRBD2 reflects the table's D call only, with no check against the DNA. TRBV21-1 is classified as a pseudogene. CDR3 size: 13 residues. Written as DNA, the CDR3 is TGTGCCAGCAGGCACTTTAGCACAGATACGCAGTATTTT. It specifies CASRHFSTDTQYF.

V usage is TRBV4-2 and J usage is TRBJ2-3; weak D call: TRBD2 (6 bases). With 6 bases removed from V and 6 bases from J, the gap between germline ends came to 19 bases. This CDR3 region has 15 residues. Germline V gene data show CDR1 as LGHNA and CDR2 as YNFKEQ. The CDR3 is CASSGISGEGDTQYF. CDR3 coding DNA: TGTGCCAGCAGTGGGATTAGCGGTGAGGGCGATACGCAGTATTTT.

This chain links TRBV6-5 with TRBJ1-1; no definite D call. Germline V gene sequence: CDR1 MNHEY, CDR2 SVGAGI. V shed 0 bases and J shed 1 base, with 9 bases lying between them. The CDR3 loop spans 15 amino acids. CDR3 nucleotide sequence: TGTGCCAGCAGTTACTCGAGGAGGCAGAACACTGAAGCTTTCTTT. This encodes CASSYSRRQNTEAFF.

J is TRBJ1-5 and V is TRBV27; 8 nucleotides align to TRBD1. Germline CDR1 reads MNHEY; CDR2 reads SMNVEV (reference sequence). The CDR3 contains 14 residues. V lost 5 bases to trimming and J lost 8 bases; unmatched junction nucleotides: 8. The CDR3 protein is CASSPTGVWEPQHF. In DNA form, the CDR3 reads TGTGCCAGCAGTCCGACAGGGGTGTGGGAGCCCCAGCATTTT.